Included here is one T cell receptor (beta chain) sequence, with context. The antigen it recognizes is unknown. Base qualities are missing; no much larger clone stands one base away. This specimen comes from a study of cytomegalovirus exposure and HLA in healthy donors (TCRdb year 2017). Some background on the complete study: According to an earlier analysis of several hundred of the donors, roughly 180 million T cells yielded over 100 million unique TCR beta sequences and about 300 Gb of sequence data. About 280 gigabases of sequencing data and around 80 million unique TCR sequences made up an early release that covered some 640 HLA-typed donors. The genetic ancestry cluster associated with self-reported Caucasian donors included roughly four fifths of the roughly 400 genotyped donors. The aim of the study was to test whether cataloging public T cell receptors could identify signatures of past pathogen exposure. Using immunosequencing, the study profiled T cell repertoires from 666 subjects and related those repertoires to cytomegalovirus serostatus. Along with the roughly 700-subject first cohort, a separate validation cohort of over a hundred different subjects was used. To predict cytomegalovirus infection status, the study brought together high-throughput TCR immunosequencing, statistical association of individual TCRs with disease status, and machine learning. A later analysis re-examined previously published TCR beta repertoires from roughly 650 donors and added high-resolution HLA genotyping to investigate patterns of TCR occurrence. Rather than using new phenotypic data, the later analysis identified candidate immune exposures from TCR beta sequences and from how often those sequences occurred across donors. An earlier analysis of 587 of the donors applied high-throughput TCR beta sequencing to assess whether each TCR beta V gene segment acted as functional or pseudogenic. Donor age, sex, ethnicity and CMV serostatus were collected together with the repertoire data. In a later genetic analysis, genome-wide SNP genotypes for about 55% of the roughly 670 donors were used, and that subset was treated as a discovery cohort. Every repertoire in the discovery cohort had been generated on one and the same sequencing platform. Class I and class II HLA loci were covered by the typing at four-digit resolution. The number of typed donors differed by locus: about 629-640 for A, B, C, DRB1 and DQB1; 522 for DQA1; some 610 for DPA1; and roughly 470 for DPB1. Roughly five DR-DQ haplotypes were treated as single units for association and clustering because of strong linkage in the cohort. Among 350 to 400 genotyped donors of the cohort, an average of approximately 250,000 unique TCR beta nucleotide sequences were sequenced per donor, roughly 20% of them non-productive. Study-wide conclusions, independent of this receptor: The classifier was reported to diagnose cytomegalovirus status with high specificity and sensitivity in both the original cohort and the validation cohort. In a later genetic analysis, a missense DCLRE1C variant was associated with V-gene and J-gene trimming of TCR beta chains, and the association was replicated in an independent cohort. Because counts were too low, about 15 rarely observed V segments, including chromosome 9 orphons, were left out of the earlier analysis of some 640 of the donors. A later analysis found that TCR association rates varied across HLA loci, with DRB1 alleles showing the most associated TCRs and HLA-C alleles the fewest. According to a later genetic analysis, donors in an Asian-associated ancestry cluster had fewer N-insertions in productive TCRs than the approximately 650-donor mean. Some IMGT-functional V segments, including TRBV6-2 and TRBV6-3, could not be told apart with the 87-base-pair reads, so those segments were excluded. The study gave a list of roughly 150 TCR beta chains associated with cytomegalovirus. Immune exposure information for the cohort was limited to CMV serostatus. This cohort had only TCR beta chains sequenced, and the lack of alpha or paired-chain data limited which features could be detected. Most TCR sequences were observed very rarely across donors, whereas some public TCRs were present in many individuals. In a later analysis, most CMV-associated TCR beta chains were found to appear HLA-restricted, with HLA associations seemingly driven largely by CMV exposure. A later analysis found that HLA-associated TCR beta chains were more clonally expanded and had lower generation probabilities than equally common non-associated chains. In vitro tests confirmed that a few of the cytomegalovirus-associated TCR beta chains recognize cytomegalovirus antigens. An earlier analysis of 450 to 750 of the donors showed that most TCR beta V segments appeared in productive rearrangements either about 87% or about 30% of the time, which broadly matched IMGT annotations. Specific HLA alleles were associated with 15,000 to 20,000 TCR beta sequences at a false discovery rate of 0.05 in a later analysis. HLA typing was unavailable for some donors at each locus, so association tests used only the typed subset. A further reported finding was that TCR beta sequences accurately predicted the HLA-A and HLA-B alleles for most subjects in the first cohort. The authors suggested that the approach could potentially be extended to other disease states and immunological phenotypes. A cluster of highly shared sequence variants was judged likely to be a technical artifact of the sequencing pipeline. According to a later analysis, parvovirus B19, influenza, CMV and Epstein-Barr virus appeared linked to several top co-occurrence clusters. When HLA alleles, especially DR and DQ, strongly co-occurred, attributing TCR associations to individual alleles was difficult. The presence/absence analyses assumed that sequencing depth was roughly uniform across donors, and that assumption may not be true. Linkage disequilibrium might explain the correlated functional status among segregating V segments, but an unknown experimental factor could not be ruled out.

The cohort was made up of approximately 670 healthy bone marrow donors. All cohort members were sampled while nominally healthy, although unrecorded immune exposures were likely present. The donor was CMV seronegative and was included in the group of around 320 seronegative cohort members. A peripheral blood sample was collected from each donor, and TCR beta sequencing was performed on peripheral blood mononuclear cells. Genomic DNA was extracted from the blood cell samples with the Qiagen DNeasy Blood Extraction Kit. Its CDR3 holds 15 amino acids, cysteine through phenylalanine. Only CDR3 DNA is held: 45 bases, read in frame from base 1. Trimming costs V 10 bases and J 7 bases, and their ends lie 23 bases apart. Based on the germline V gene, the CDR1 and CDR2 sequences are ENHRY and SYGVKD. Libraries were constructed by the immunoSEQ multiplex PCR assay. For the multiplex PCR, a mixture combining 60 forward primers for TCR Vbeta segments and 13 reverse primers for TCR Jbeta segments was used. A multiplex PCR assay on genomic DNA amplified the CDR3 region of rearranged TCR beta genes. The Illumina HiSeq System was used to sequence the amplified TCR beta libraries as 87-base-pair reads. The original pipeline was this. A later analysis counted approximately 84 million unique TCR beta chains across the 666 repertoires, and 9.5 million to 11 million of these chains were shared by at least two donors. To remove PCR and sequencing errors, raw reads were error-corrected and collapsed into unique sequences using a nearest-neighbor algorithm that merged closely related sequences. V, D and J gene segments were assigned by aligning CDR3 sequences to IMGT reference sequences. For a sequence to be retained, a match of at least six nucleotides was required to both a V gene segment and a J gene segment. A rearrangement was called productive if the CDR3 had no stop codons and remained in frame with V and J, and every other rearrangement was called non-productive. Following IMGT convention, CDR3 was defined as the stretch from the second conserved V-encoded cysteine to the conserved J-encoded phenylalanine. In an earlier analysis of around 540 of the donors, sequences lacking an unambiguous match to a single V gene segment were excluded. In an earlier analysis of approximately 610 of the donors, V segments were called functional above 56.7% productive rearrangements and were called segregating when the between-donor standard deviation exceeded 5%. To diagnose cytomegalovirus status from the catalog of TCR beta chain sequences, a statistical classification framework was built. In a later analysis, TCR nucleotide sequences were compared against IMGT/GENE-DB human TR gene sequences so that V and J genes could be assigned. In a later analysis, CDR3 sequences and most-parsimonious VDJ recombination scenarios were assigned using the TCRdist pipeline. In a later analysis, each TCR beta chain was defined by its CDR3 amino acid sequence together with its V-gene family, and reads lacking a unique V-gene family were excluded. As a way to deal with suspected cross-contamination and a sequencing artifact, a later analysis dropped roughly 600 nucleotide sequences that were highly shared and had low generation probability. In a later analysis, a clonal expansion index was calculated for each public chain from normalized within-repertoire ranks of inferred template counts. Generation probabilities in a later analysis came from a VDJ recombination model fitted to out-of-frame rearrangements, and those results were checked against IGoR. Hypergeometric tests were used in a later analysis to score TCR-TCR, TCR-HLA and TCR-CMV co-occurrence, with a repertoire-size bias correction applied to the TCR pairs. A later analysis estimated false discovery rates by permuting HLA or CMV assignments 20 times. In a later analysis, co-occurring TCRs were grouped using DBSCAN, and TCRdist sequence similarity was added for clustering within HLA-allele-positive subsets. Repertoires with fewer than 30,000 or more than 120,000 public chains, plus five repertoires with anomalous nucleotide sharing, were excluded from co-occurrence clustering. TCRdb mirrors the immuneACCESS table, restricted to in-frame sequences. Some clones are absent from its copies; in checked studies, under half trace to an unresolved V gene, and the reason for the others is unknown. V and J calls plus clone size are reproduced from that table; the DNA served to infer D and trimming. The sample has 80,000 to 100,000 clones on record, roughly 81% of them singletons. The top ten clones comprise approximately 1.5% of the sample.

The sequence came from a man aged 35 to 55 in good health and CMV-seronegative. In this chain, TRBV10-3 is recombined with TRBJ1-5, and possibly TRBD1, on 5 matching bases. The sequenced material came from PBMCs. The bases read TGTGCCAGTAGTCGGCGGGGGGGGGATGAGCAGCCCCAGCATTTT. It encodes CASSRRGGDEQPQHF.